This is a list of T cell receptor beta chains from one sample in a study. MiXCR was run by TCRdb on the multiplex PCR reads, yielding one entry per CDR3 protein. This table has about 950 distinct CDR3 sequences, 8% to 9.5% appearing once. The sample taken for sequencing was naive CD4+ T cells sorted from blood. These receptors all stem from a female donor with breast cancer. CDR3s include the opening cysteine and the closing phenylalanine or tryptophan. Each record gives: V gene, clone size, D gene, J gene, CDR3 protein, CDR3 DNA. The D gene is left open where the match is weak. Size is stated for part of the rows, as once, few or many counts, or as a class when the clone is expanded.

TRBV12-3/TRBV12-4,medium-sized,NA,TRBJ1-2,CASSLILSNYGYTF,TGTGCCAGCAGTTTAATTCTGTCCAACTATGGCTACACCTTC
TRBV12-3/TRBV12-4,few,TRBD1,TRBJ1-2,CAAGHGTGVGGYTF,TGTGCCGCGGGGCACGGGACAGGGGTCGGTGGCTACACCTTC
TRBV12-3/TRBV12-4,many,TRBD1,TRBJ1-2,CASSPTGVEGYTF,TGTGCCAGCAGTCCAACAGGGGTAGAAGGCTACACCTTC
TRBV12-3/TRBV12-4,few,NA,TRBJ1-2,CASSPRRINYGYTF,TGTGCCAGCAGCCCGAGACGGATTAACTATGGCTACACCTTC
TRBV12-3/TRBV12-4,many,NA,TRBJ1-2,CASSFMVVTRNMGYTF,TGTGCCAGCAGTTTCATGGTAGTCACACGGAATATGGGATACACCTTC
TRBV12-3/TRBV12-4,large,NA,TRBJ1-2,CASSSRGGYTF,TGTGCCAGCAGTTCCCGGGGAGGCTACACCTTC
TRBV12-3/TRBV12-4,medium-sized,TRBD1,TRBJ1-2,CASSSGQGPYGYTF,TGTGCCAGCAGTTCAGGACAGGGACCCTATGGCTACACCTTC
TRBV12-3/TRBV12-4,medium-sized,TRBD1,TRBJ1-2,CASSRTGDYGYTF,TGTGCCAGCAGCCGGACAGGCGATTATGGCTACACCTTC
TRBV12-3/TRBV12-4,medium-sized,NA,TRBJ1-2,CASSSHPGVYGYTF,TGTGCCAGCAGCTCCCACCCAGGGGTCTATGGCTACACCTTC
TRBV12-3/TRBV12-4,few,NA,TRBJ1-2,CASSWTRGYTF,TGTGCCAGCAGCTGGACCCGAGGCTACACCTTC
TRBV12-3/TRBV12-4,many,NA,TRBJ1-2,CASSYRDRGYGYTF,TGTGCCAGCAGTTACAGGGATCGAGGCTATGGCTACACCTTC
TRBV12-3/TRBV12-4,medium-sized,NA,TRBJ1-2,CASSLQGNYGYTF,TGTGCCAGCAGCCTCCAGGGAAACTATGGCTACACCTTC
TRBV12-3/TRBV12-4,many,NA,TRBJ1-2,CASSTTTQGMSGYTF,TGTGCCAGCAGCACCACCACTCAGGGGATGAGTGGCTACACCTTC
TRBV12-3/TRBV12-4,medium-sized,NA,TRBJ1-2,CACRRGSNYGYTF,TGTGCCTGCCGTAGGGGATCTAACTATGGCTACACCTTC
TRBV12-3/TRBV12-4,medium-sized,NA,TRBJ1-2,CASSRDGPYGYTF,TGTGCCAGCAGTCGGGACGGACCCTATGGCTACACCTTC
TRBV12-3/TRBV12-4,few,NA,TRBJ1-2,CASSSLGTNYGYTF,TGTGCCAGCAGTTCTTTGGGCACTAACTATGGCTACACCTTC
TRBV12-3/TRBV12-4,NA,NA,TRBJ1-2,CASSLTYYGYTF,TGTGCCAGCAGTTTGACCTATTATGGCTACACCTTC
TRBV12-3/TRBV12-4,medium-sized,NA,TRBJ1-2,CASSLRGAGEHGYTF,TGTGCCAGCAGTTTAAGGGGCGCAGGGGAACATGGCTACACCTTC
TRBV12-3/TRBV12-4,medium-sized,NA,TRBJ1-2,CASSARAGYTF,TGTGCCAGCAGCGCAAGAGCTGGCTACACCTTC
TRBV12-3/TRBV12-4,few,NA,TRBJ1-2,CASSRVGARNYGYTF,TGTGCCAGCAGCCGGGTAGGGGCCAGGAACTATGGCTACACCTTC